This TCR beta chain was captured in a study of T-cell reconstitution after alpha-beta-depleted transplantation in children. Study outcomes and limitations: Diversity of TCRbeta at day 60 was high in some patients, arising from surviving recipient T cells and thymic progenitors. From newly produced T cells came most of the T-cell counts and diversity one year after transplant.

At least ten counts were recorded for this clonotype. Its antigen is as yet unknown. It was with unique molecular identifiers that the TCRbeta library was prepared. MiXCR, run by TCRdb on the PCR reads, gives a single entry per CDR3 protein. The table includes 600,000 to 800,000 distinct CDR3 sequences, around 13% detected once. The CDR3 runs 14 residues. V lost 0 bases, J lost 3 bases, and 3 bases stayed unmatched. Germline V gene sequence: CDR1 SGHRS, CDR2 YFSETQ. The receptor was isolated from a girl aged 2 to 9 with congenital amegakaryocytic thrombocytopenia, due to receive a stem cell transplant. The chain has TRBV5-1 and TRBJ2-7; 7 bases are shared with TRBD1. Material: PBMCs, obtained before TCRalphabeta/CD19-depleted stem cell transplant. The CDR3 DNA reads as TGCGCCAGCAGCTTGGCCAACAGGGGCTACGAGCAGTACTTC. Amino acid sequence: CASSLANRGYEQYF.